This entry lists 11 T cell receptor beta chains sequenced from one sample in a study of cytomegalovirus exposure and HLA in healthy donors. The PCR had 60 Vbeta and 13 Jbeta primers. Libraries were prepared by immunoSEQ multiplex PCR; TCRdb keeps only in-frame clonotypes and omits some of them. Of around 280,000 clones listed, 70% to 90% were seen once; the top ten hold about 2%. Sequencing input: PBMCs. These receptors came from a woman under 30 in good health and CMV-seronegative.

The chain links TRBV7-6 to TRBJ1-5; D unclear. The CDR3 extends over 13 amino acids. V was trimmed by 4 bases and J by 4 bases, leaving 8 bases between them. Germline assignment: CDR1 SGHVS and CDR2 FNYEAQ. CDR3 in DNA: TGTGCCAGCAGCTCCCTGGAGAATCAGCCCCAGCATTTT. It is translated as CASSSLENQPQHF.

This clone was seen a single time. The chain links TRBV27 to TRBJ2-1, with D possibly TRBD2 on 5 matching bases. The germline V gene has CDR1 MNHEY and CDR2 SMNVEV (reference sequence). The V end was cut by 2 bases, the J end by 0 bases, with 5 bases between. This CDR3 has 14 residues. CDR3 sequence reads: CASSLGSSYNEQFF. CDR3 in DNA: TGTGCCAGCAGTTTAGGGAGCTCCTACAATGAGCAGTTCTTC.

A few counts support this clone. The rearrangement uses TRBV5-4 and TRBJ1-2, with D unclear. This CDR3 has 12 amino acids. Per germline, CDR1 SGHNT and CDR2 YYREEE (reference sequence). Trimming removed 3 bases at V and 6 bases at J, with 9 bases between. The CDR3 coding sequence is TGTGCCAGCAGCTCCACTCGGGATGGCTACACCTTC. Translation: CASSSTRDGYTF. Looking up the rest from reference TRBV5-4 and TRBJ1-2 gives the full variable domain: ETGVTQSPTHLIKTRGQQVTLRCSSQSGHNTVSWYQQALGQGPQFIFQYYREEENGRGNFPPRFSGLQFPNYSSELNVNALELDDSALYLCASSSTRDGYTFGSGTRLTVV.

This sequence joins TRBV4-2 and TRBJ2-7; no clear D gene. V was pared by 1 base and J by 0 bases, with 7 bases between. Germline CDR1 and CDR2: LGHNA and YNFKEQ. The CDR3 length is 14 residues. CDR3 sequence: CASSQVVSSYEQYF. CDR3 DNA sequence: TGTGCCAGCAGCCAAGTAGTGAGCTCCTACGAGCAGTACTTC.

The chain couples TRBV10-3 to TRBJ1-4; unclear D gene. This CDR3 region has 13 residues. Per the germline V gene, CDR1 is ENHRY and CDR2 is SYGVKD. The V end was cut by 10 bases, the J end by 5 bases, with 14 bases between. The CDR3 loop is CATNGGRNEKLFF. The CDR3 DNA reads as TGTGCCACAAATGGAGGCCGGAATGAAAAACTGTTTTTT.

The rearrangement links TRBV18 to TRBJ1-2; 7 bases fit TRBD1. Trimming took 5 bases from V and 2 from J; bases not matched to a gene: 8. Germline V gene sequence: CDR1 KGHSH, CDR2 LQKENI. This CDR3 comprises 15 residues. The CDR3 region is CASSSTTGTNYGYTF. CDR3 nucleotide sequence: TGTGCCAGCTCATCAACGACAGGGACAAACTATGGCTACACCTTC. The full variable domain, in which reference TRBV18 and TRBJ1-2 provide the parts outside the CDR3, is NAGVMQNPRHLVRRRGQEARLRCSPMKGHSHVYWYRQLPEEGLKFMVYLQKENIIDESGMPKERFSAEFPKEGPSILRIQQVVRGDSAAYFCASSSTTGTNYGYTFGSGTRLTVV.

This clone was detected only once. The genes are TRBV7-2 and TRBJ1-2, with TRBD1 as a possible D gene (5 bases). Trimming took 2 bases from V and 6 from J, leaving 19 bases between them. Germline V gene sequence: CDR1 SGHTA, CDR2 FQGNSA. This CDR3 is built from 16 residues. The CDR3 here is CASSLRGGNQGDGYTF. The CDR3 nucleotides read TGTGCCAGCAGCTTACGTGGCGGGAATCAGGGTGATGGCTACACCTTC.

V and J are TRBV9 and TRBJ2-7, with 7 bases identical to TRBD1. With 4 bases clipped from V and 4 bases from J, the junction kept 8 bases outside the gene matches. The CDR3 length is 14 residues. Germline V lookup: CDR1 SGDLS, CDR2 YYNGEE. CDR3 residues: CASSNTGTEYEQYF. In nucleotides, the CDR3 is TGTGCCAGCAGCAACACCGGGACAGAGTACGAGCAGTACTTC.

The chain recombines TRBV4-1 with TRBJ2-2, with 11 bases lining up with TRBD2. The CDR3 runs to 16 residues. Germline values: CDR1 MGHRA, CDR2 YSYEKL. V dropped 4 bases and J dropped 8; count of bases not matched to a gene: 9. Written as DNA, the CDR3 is TGCGCCAGCAGCCGTATGACTAGCGGGGTTGGAGGGGAGCTGTTTTTT. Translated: CASSRMTSGVGGELFF.

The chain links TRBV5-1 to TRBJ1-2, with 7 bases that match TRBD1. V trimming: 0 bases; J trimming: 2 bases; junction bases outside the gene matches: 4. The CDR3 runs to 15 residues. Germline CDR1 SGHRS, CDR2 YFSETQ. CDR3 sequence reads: CASSLGQGGNYGYTF. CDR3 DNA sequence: TGCGCCAGCAGCTTGGGGCAGGGGGGCAACTATGGCTACACCTTC.

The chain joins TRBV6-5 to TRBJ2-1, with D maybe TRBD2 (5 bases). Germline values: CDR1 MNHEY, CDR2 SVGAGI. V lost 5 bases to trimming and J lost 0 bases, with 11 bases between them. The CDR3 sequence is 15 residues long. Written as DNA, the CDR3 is TGTGCCAGCAGTCCCGGGAAAAGCTCCTACAATGAGCAGTTCTTC. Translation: CASSPGKSSYNEQFF.